The clone carrying this T cell receptor (beta chain) showed up just a few times. Its antigen remains unidentified. Other DNA sequences of this sample code for an identical CDR3. Germline values: CDR1 MNHNY, CDR2 SVGAGI (reference sequence). Trimming pared 7 bases from V and 4 bases from J, leaving 20 bases between. This CDR3 contains 16 residues. A multiplex PCR was run with 60 Vbeta primers and 13 Jbeta primers. TCRdb keeps only in-frame clones here, not all; method: immunoSEQ multiplex PCR. Among 150,000 to 200,000 clones, approximately 81% were seen once, and the ten largest hold 1%. This sample stems from a study of cytomegalovirus exposure and HLA in healthy donors. Study results and limitations: For TCR beta chains, V- and J-gene trimming was later linked to a missense DCLRE1C variant. It was 164 TCR beta chains that were listed as cytomegalovirus-associated.

The rearrangement links TRBV6-6 to TRBJ2-1; tentatively, D is TRBD2 (5 bases). This clonotype was sampled from a boy aged 2 to 10 in good health and CMV-seronegative. Source material: PBMCs. The CDR3 nucleotides are TGTGCCAGCACCCCACGTGAGACTATTAGTTACAATGAGCAGTTCTTC. Its translation: CASTPRETISYNEQFF.